This T cell receptor beta chain was retrieved from a study of CXCR3-negative and CXCR3-positive naive CD8 T cells. UMI-labeled 5' RACE TRB cDNA libraries were prepared from the cells. TCRdb reprocessed the 5' RACE reads and reports one entry per CDR3 protein, with no DNA. The sample's table shows 150,000 or so distinct CDR3 sequences. Study outcomes and limitations: Researchers report that CXCR3-positive naive cells carry more hydrophobic TRB CDR3s than CXCR3-negative naive cells.

Regarding this clonotype: Its antigen is not known.

The CDR3 is 15 residues long. Germline loops: CDR1 SGHTA, CDR2 FQGTGA. The receptor was derived from a human donor in good health. Some clones in this sample may be carry-over from other donors' samples. Sequencing used naive CXCR3+ CD8+ T cells from blood. Indicated subset: CD45RO-CCR7+CD27+CD95- naive CD8+ T cells expressing CXCR3 (TNR3+). The chain combines TRBV7-3 with TRBJ1-1; with no DNA, the TCRdb D assignment of TRBD1 cannot be verified. The CDR3 region is CASSLGGPANTEAFF.